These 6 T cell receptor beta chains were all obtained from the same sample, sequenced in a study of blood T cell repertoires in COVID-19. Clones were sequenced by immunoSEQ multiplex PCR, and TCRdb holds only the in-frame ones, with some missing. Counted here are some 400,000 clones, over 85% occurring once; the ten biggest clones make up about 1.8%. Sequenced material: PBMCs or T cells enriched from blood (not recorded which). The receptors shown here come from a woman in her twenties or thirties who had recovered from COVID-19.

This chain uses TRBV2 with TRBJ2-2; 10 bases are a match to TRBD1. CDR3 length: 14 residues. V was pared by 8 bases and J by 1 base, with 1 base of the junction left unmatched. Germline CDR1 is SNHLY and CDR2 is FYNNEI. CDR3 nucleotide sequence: TGTGCCAGCGACAGGGGGCGGAACACCGGGGAGCTGTTTTTT. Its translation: CASDRGRNTGELFF.

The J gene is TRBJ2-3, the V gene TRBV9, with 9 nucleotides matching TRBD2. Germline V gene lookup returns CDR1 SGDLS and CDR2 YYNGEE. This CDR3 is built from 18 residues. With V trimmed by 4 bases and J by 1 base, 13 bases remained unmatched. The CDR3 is CASSHNTPAGGGTDTQYF. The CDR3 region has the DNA TGTGCCAGCAGCCATAACACTCCAGCGGGAGGCGGCACAGATACGCAGTATTTT. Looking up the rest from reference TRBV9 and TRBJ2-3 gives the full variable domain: DSGVTQTPKHLITATGQRVTLRCSPRSGDLSVYWYQQSLDQGLQFLIQYYNGEERAKGNILERFSAQQFPDLHSELNLSSLELGDSALYFCASSHNTPAGGGTDTQYFGPGTRLTVL.

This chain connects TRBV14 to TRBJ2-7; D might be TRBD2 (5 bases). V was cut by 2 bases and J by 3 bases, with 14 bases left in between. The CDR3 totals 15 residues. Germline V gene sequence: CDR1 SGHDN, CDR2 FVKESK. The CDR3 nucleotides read TGTGCCAGCAGCCAATTGCGGGCCCCGGTCTACGAGCAGTACTTC. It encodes CASSQLRAPVYEQYF.

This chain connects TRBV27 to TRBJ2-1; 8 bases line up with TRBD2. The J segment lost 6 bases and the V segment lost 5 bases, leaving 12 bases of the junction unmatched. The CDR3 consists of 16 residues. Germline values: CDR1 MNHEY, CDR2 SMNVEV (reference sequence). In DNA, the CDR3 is TGTGCCAGCAGTCATACGGGAGGGCTAGTATTCAATGAGCAGTTCTTC. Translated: CASSHTGGLVFNEQFF.

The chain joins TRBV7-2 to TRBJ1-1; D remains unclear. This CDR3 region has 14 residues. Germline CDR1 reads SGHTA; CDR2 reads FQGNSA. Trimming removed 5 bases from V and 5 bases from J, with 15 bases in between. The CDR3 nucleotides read TGTGCCAGCAGCCCGGGTCCTAGAAAAACTGAAGCTTTCTTT. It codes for CASSPGPRKTEAFF.

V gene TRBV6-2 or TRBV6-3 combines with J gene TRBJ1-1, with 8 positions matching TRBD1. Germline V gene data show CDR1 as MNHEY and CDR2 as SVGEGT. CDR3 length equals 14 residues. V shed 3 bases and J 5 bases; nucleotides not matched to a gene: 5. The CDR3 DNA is TGTGCCAGCAGTTATGGACAGGGTTGGACTGAAGCTTTCTTT. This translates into CASSYGQGWTEAFF.